This passage covers 15 T cell receptor beta chains from one sample sequenced in a study of cytomegalovirus exposure and HLA in healthy donors (dated by TCRdb to between 2016 and 2019). Receptor amplification or capture employed the immunoSEQ multiplex PCR assay. The multiplex PCR relied on a mix of 60 forward primers for TCR Vbeta segments and 13 reverse primers for TCR Jbeta segments. TCRdb provides this immuneACCESS table in a form limited to in-frame rearrangements. Some clones are lacking; in checked studies, under half of them reflect an unresolved V gene, and why the rest are absent is not known. Counted in this sample were around 210,000 clones; roughly 78% of them appeared once. The ten largest clones add up to 0.45% to 0.5% of the sample. Source material: PBMCs. The receptor source for this set is a boy younger than 18 in good health and CMV-seronegative.

V usage is TRBV27 and J usage is TRBJ2-7; TRBD2 aligns across 13 bases. The CDR3 is 16 amino acids. V lost 7 bases and J lost 4; bases outside the gene matches: 10. Per the germline V gene, CDR1 is MNHEY and CDR2 is SMNVEV (reference sequence). CDR3: CASIVRLAGGLYEQYF. The CDR3 DNA is TGTGCCAGCATTGTTAGACTAGCGGGAGGTCTATACGAGCAGTACTTC.

About this clone: One end of the junction is discordant with germline, which a read error may explain. The chain recombines TRBV7-9 with TRBJ2-7, with 7 positions matching TRBD1. Germline CDR1 reads SEHNR; CDR2 reads FQNEAQ (reference sequence). The CDR3 length is 15 residues. The CDR3: CSSSYGTAPSYEQYF. The CDR3 DNA reads TGTTCCAGCAGCTACGGGACAGCACCTTCCTACGAGCAGTACTTC.

The genes are TRBV7-3 and TRBJ2-3; 11 bases fit TRBD2. This CDR3 has 16 residues. Germline loops: CDR1 SGHTA, CDR2 FQGTGA. V shed 0 bases and J 3 bases; nucleotides not matched to a gene: 2. The DNA of the CDR3 is TGTGCCAGCAGCTTAACGCCTAGCGGGGGGACAGATACGCAGTATTTT. Translating it yields CASSLTPSGGTDTQYF. The full variable domain, with the rest looked up from reference TRBV7-3 and TRBJ2-3, is GAGVSQTPSNKVTEKGKYVELRCDPISGHTALYWYRQSLGQGPEFLIYFQGTGAADDSGLPNDRFFAVRPEGSVSTLKIQRTERGDSAVYLCASSLTPSGGTDTQYFGPGTRLTVL.

This rearrangement joins TRBV4-1 to TRBJ1-1, with TRBD1 matching over 7 bases. CDR3 length: 20 amino acids. Germline-derived CDR1 and CDR2 are MGHRA and YSYEKL. The V segment lost 4 bases and the J segment 1 base; nucleotides outside the gene matches: 21. This CDR3 is CASSRYTYQGEAWGNTEAFF. The CDR3 DNA reads as TGCGCCAGCAGCCGGTATACGTATCAGGGGGAAGCTTGGGGGAACACTGAAGCTTTCTTT.

CDR3 DNA sequence: TGTGCCATCAGCGGGGGACTAGACTACAATGAGCAGTTCTTC. Encoded protein: CAISGGLDYNEQFF. This sequence joins TRBV10-3 and TRBJ2-1, with 8 bases lining up with TRBD2. The CDR3 is 14 amino acids. V was clipped by 6 bases and J by 3 bases; unmatched bases: 4. Germline V gene sequence: CDR1 ENHRY, CDR2 SYGVKD.

The V gene is TRBV4-1, the J gene TRBJ2-5, with TRBD2 identical over 7 bases. The end of the DNA is better explained by TRBJ2-7, so the J call may be wrong. The CDR3 totals 16 residues. Germline CDR1 reads MGHRA; CDR2 reads YSYEKL. The DNA for the CDR3 is TGCGCCAGCAGCCAAGATTGGGGGGGGATCCCCTACGAGCAGTACTTC. It is translated as CASSQDWGGIPYEQYF.

This chain connects TRBV10-3 to TRBJ2-1; TRBD2 matches at 10 bases. J gave up 0 bases and V 0 bases, and 5 bases lay outside the gene matches. The CDR3 length is 18 residues. Germline loops: CDR1 ENHRY, CDR2 SYGVKD. The CDR3 loop reads CAISESLAGGSSYNEQFF. CDR3 nucleotide sequence: TGTGCCATCAGTGAGTCTTTAGCGGGGGGAAGCTCCTACAATGAGCAGTTCTTC.

V and J are TRBV4-1 and TRBJ2-3; 8 bases align to TRBD2. This CDR3 is built from 13 residues. After removal of 3 bases from V and 8 bases from J, the junction contained 4 bases not matched to a gene. CDR1 and CDR2 from the germline V gene are MGHRA and YSYEKL. CDR3 DNA sequence: TGCGCCAGCAGCCAGACGGGACTAGGTACGCAGTATTTT. Translated, it gives CASSQTGLGTQYF.

This chain links TRBV7-3 with TRBJ1-6; D gene uncertain. The germline V gene has CDR1 SGHTA and CDR2 FQGTGA. V gave up 5 bases and J gave up 9 bases, with 14 bases separating them. The CDR3 loop spans 14 amino acids. The CDR3 sequence is CASSPRGAGSPLHF. For the CDR3, the DNA is TGTGCCAGCAGCCCACGTGGTGCAGGTTCACCCCTCCACTTT.

This chain links TRBV5-1 with TRBJ1-1; D is unclear. Germline CDR1 SGHRS, CDR2 YFSETQ. The CDR3 sequence is 16 residues long. With 0 bases removed from V and 0 bases from J, the gap between germline ends came to 12 bases. CDR3 sequence: CASSLAGWAVNTEAFF. The DNA of the CDR3 is TGCGCCAGCAGCTTGGCCGGTTGGGCCGTGAACACTGAAGCTTTCTTT. Variable domain in full (rest from reference TRBV5-1 and TRBJ1-1): KAGVTQTPRYLIKTRGQQVTLSCSPISGHRSVSWYQQTPGQGLQFLFEYFSETQRNKGNFPGRFSGRQFSNSRSEMNVSTLELGDSALYLCASSLAGWAVNTEAFFGQGTRLTVV.

Details on this clone: This sample includes further DNA sequences coding for the same CDR3. V and J are TRBV2 and TRBJ2-7; 7 bases agree with TRBD1. This CDR3 is 13 amino acids long. Looked up from germline, CDR1 is SNHLY and CDR2 is FYNNEI. V was pared by 4 bases and J by 3 bases, with 3 bases of the junction left unmatched. CDR3 nucleotides: TGTGCCAGCAGTGGGGACAGCTACTACGAGCAGTACTTC. It codes for CASSGDSYYEQYF.

The chain links TRBV19 to TRBJ2-1, with TRBD2 identical over 11 bases. The V gene's germline CDR1 is LNHDA and CDR2 SQIVND (reference sequence). The length of the CDR3 is 17 residues. V trimming: 5 bases; J trimming: 7 bases; junction bases outside the gene matches: 13. In nucleotides, the CDR3 is TGTGCCAGTAGTGCCACTAGCGGGAGTTTGGGGAGGAATGAGCAGTTCTTC. Translated: CASSATSGSLGRNEQFF.

The V call is TRBV10-1, the J call TRBJ2-7; D is unclear. CDR3 length equals 14 residues. The germline V gene has CDR1 WNHNN and CDR2 SYGVQD (reference sequence). Trimming pared 5 bases from V and 6 bases from J, leaving 17 bases between. The CDR3 DNA is TGCGCCAGCAGTCTAGGTCTGAGCCCTGGCGAGCAGTACTTC. Translation: CASSLGLSPGEQYF.

This clone was recorded a few times. CDR3 sequence: CASSSRPSTGGYTF. CDR3 nucleotides: TGTGCCAGCAGTTCGCGCCCCTCCACGGGTGGCTACACCTTC. This chain links TRBV27 with TRBJ1-2, with no clear D. The CDR3 spans 14 residues. Germline CDR1 is MNHEY and CDR2 is SMNVEV (reference sequence). Trimming removed 4 bases from V and 7 bases from J, with 16 bases in between.

The V gene is TRBV11-2, the J gene TRBJ2-3; TRBD2 might be the D (6 bases). V was pared by 2 bases and J by 0 bases, with 9 bases between. Germline V lookup: CDR1 SGHAT, CDR2 FQNNGV. The CDR3 runs to 15 residues. The CDR3 bases are TGTGCCAGCAGCTTAACGCGGGGTAGCACAGATACGCAGTATTTT. Protein: CASSLTRGSTDTQYF.